The present entry profiles one T cell receptor beta chain with its context. The antigen remains undetermined. The junction shows a germline mismatch at one end, possibly a read error. The data are from a study of blood T cells in healthy people across ages. Whole-study findings and limits: Diversity estimated from one million T cells was considered an underestimate. Versus aged donors, long-lived donors had higher diversity and more naive CD4+ cells.

It was with a sample-barcoded 5' primer and a J-beta primer mix that a second PCR of roughly 7 to 12 cycles was run. TCRdb re-derived calls from the 5' RACE reads in MiXCR, one entry per CDR3 protein. The data contain about 1.7 million distinct CDR3 sequences, 28% of them singletons. The length of the CDR3 is 12 residues. Germline V gives CDR1 SGHAT, CDR2 FQNNGV. The chain employs TRBV11-2 and TRBJ2-1; unclear D gene. Sequenced: blood. This sequence originates from a woman in her twenties or thirties in good health. CDR3 protein: CAGSLERFEQFF. The CDR3 DNA follows: TGTGCCGGCAGCTTAGAACGTTTTGAGCAGTTCTTC.